The 14 T cell receptor beta chains presented below share a single source sample, sequenced in a study of T cell repertoires in cytomegalovirus infection. In TCRdb, the reads were re-called with MiXCR into one record per CDR3 protein. The table shows some 390,000 distinct CDR3 sequences, with less than 20% occurring only once. The sample consisted of PBMCs. The receptors originated from a human donor in good health (CMV status not recorded). Some clones in this sample may be carry-over from other donors' samples.

The V call is TRBV19, the J call TRBJ2-5; 9 bases agree with TRBD2. The CDR3 length is 14 residues. Looked up from germline, CDR1 is LNHDA and CDR2 is SQIVND (reference sequence). The J segment lost 4 bases and the V segment lost 3 bases, leaving 3 bases of the junction unmatched. In DNA, the CDR3 is TGTGCCAGTAGTATCGCGGGAGGGTCAGAGACCCAGTACTTC. It translates to CASSIAGGSETQYF.

This clonotype was recorded many times. CDR3 DNA sequence: TGTGCCAGCAGTTTTGTGACAACCTATGGCTACACCTTC. Translating it yields CASSFVTTYGYTF. This chain uses TRBV28 with TRBJ1-2; D is uncertain. The germline gives CDR1 MDHEN, CDR2 SYDVKM. V lost 3 bases, J lost 4 bases, and 9 bases lay in between. The CDR3 is 13 residues long.

This clonotype was detected only a few times. The rearrangement links TRBV7-6 to TRBJ1-1; 9 positions match TRBD1. With 5 bases clipped from V and 4 bases from J, the junction kept 8 bases outside the gene matches. The CDR3 consists of 15 residues. CDR1 and CDR2 (germline): SGHVS, FNYEAQ. The CDR3 sequence: CASSPGQGWVTEAFF. CDR3 coding DNA: TGTGCCAGCAGCCCTGGACAGGGGTGGGTCACTGAAGCTTTCTTT.

The V gene is TRBV7-2, the J gene TRBJ2-7; the D is unclear. The V gene lost 10 bases and the J gene lost 0 bases, with 19 bases spanning the gap. The germline CDR1 and CDR2 sequences are SGHTA and FQGNSA. The CDR3 spans 15 residues. CDR3 coding DNA: TGTGCCACCGCCGACGACCCGAGCTACTCCTACGAGCAGTACTTC. This encodes CATADDPSYSYEQYF. The whole variable domain, remainder taken from reference TRBV7-2 and TRBJ2-7, is GAGVSQSPSNKVTEKGKDVELRCDPISGHTALYWYRQSLGQGLEFLIYFQGNSAPDKSGLPSDRFSAERTGGSVSTLTIQRTQQEDSAVYLCATADDPSYSYEQYFGPGTRLTVT.

There are a few counts of this clonotype. The chain uses TRBV7-9 and TRBJ2-5, with TRBD1 matching 7 bases. This CDR3 has 13 amino acids. Germline loops: CDR1 SEHNR, CDR2 FQNEAQ (reference sequence). Germline trimming cut 4 bases from V and 3 bases from J; bases unmatched to any gene: 2. The CDR3, as DNA: TGTGCCAGCAGCTGCACAGGGGAAGAGACCCAGTACTTC. It is translated as CASSCTGEETQYF.

The chain has TRBV5-5 and TRBJ2-2; D perhaps matches TRBD1 (5 bases). Germline V gene data show CDR1 as SGHKS and CDR2 as YYEKEE (reference sequence). This CDR3 is built from 16 residues. The V gene lost 1 base and the J gene lost 5 bases, with 15 bases spanning the gap. The DNA of the CDR3 is TGTGCCAGCAGCTTGTGGGGCGGTGAAGGAACCGGGGAGCTGTTTTTT. Protein product: CASSLWGGEGTGELFF.

The chain recombines TRBV6-1 with TRBJ1-4; 8 positions match TRBD1. This CDR3 has 15 residues. The ends lost 1 base at V and 7 bases at J; junction bases unmatched: 5. Per germline, CDR1 MNHNS and CDR2 SASEGT. CDR3 sequence: CASSEGRTGIEKLFF. The DNA of the CDR3 is TGTGCCAGCAGTGAAGGGCGGACAGGGATTGAAAAACTGTTTTTT.

This clonotype has a handful of counts. The chain couples TRBV28 to TRBJ2-7; D may match TRBD1 or TRBD2 (5 bases each). Germline CDR1 is MDHEN and CDR2 is SYDVKM. Trimming stripped 8 bases from V and 1 base from J, with 18 bases between. The length of the CDR3 is 15 residues. The CDR3 DNA follows: TGTGCCAGCCGAAGGTCGGGACGCTATTCCTACGAGCAGTACTTC. It yields the protein CASRRSGRYSYEQYF.

V gene TRBV20-1 combines with J gene TRBJ2-1; 8 bases map to TRBD2. With V trimmed by 4 bases and J by 2 bases, 1 base remained unmatched. Germline V gives CDR1 DFQATT, CDR2 SNEGSKA (reference sequence). This CDR3 region has 13 residues. The CDR3 spells CSATGLAYNEQFF. As DNA, the CDR3 is TGCAGTGCTACGGGACTAGCCTACAATGAGCAGTTCTTC.

The J gene is TRBJ2-5, the V gene TRBV12-3 or TRBV12-4; D possibly corresponds to TRBD1 (5 bases). Trimming stripped 5 bases from V and 5 bases from J, with 18 bases between. This CDR3 is 15 amino acids long. The chain's CDR3 is CASSDVGDRRETQYF. The CDR3, as DNA: TGTGCCAGCAGTGACGTAGGTGACAGAAGGGAGACCCAGTACTTC.

The chain employs TRBV2 and TRBJ2-7; 9 positions agree with TRBD1. In germline, CDR1 is SNHLY, CDR2 FYNNEI. The CDR3 spans 12 residues. V gave up 6 bases and J gave up 5 bases; unmatched junction bases: 2. CDR3 in DNA: TGTGCCAGCAGGGACAGGGGTCACGAGCAGTACTTC. This codes for CASRDRGHEQYF. Together with reference TRBV2 and TRBJ2-7, the CDR3 gives the full variable domain: EPEVTQTPSHQVTQMGQEVILRCVPISNHLYFYWYRQILGQKVEFLVSFYNNEISEKSEIFDDQFSVERPDGSNFTLKIRSTKLEDSAMYFCASRDRGHEQYFGPGTRLTVT.

The CDR3 DNA reads as TGTGCCAGCAGCCAAGAGAGGACTGTGCAGTTCTTC. This gives the protein CASSQERTVQFF. This rearrangement joins TRBV14 to TRBJ2-1; TRBD2 is a possible D gene (5 bases). Germline V lookup: CDR1 SGHDN, CDR2 FVKESK. CDR3 length equals 12 residues. V shed 0 bases and J shed 12 bases, with 9 bases lying between them.

CDR3 DNA sequence: TGTGCCAGCAGCTTAGGGCGGGAGGGGACAGATACGCAGTATTTT. This codes for CASSLGREGTDTQYF. The chain recombines TRBV7-2 with TRBJ2-3; TRBD2 aligns across 9 bases. CDR3 size: 15 residues. The V gene end was trimmed by 1 base and the J gene end by 3 bases; junction bases not matched to a gene: 2. CDR1 SGHTA and CDR2 FQGNSA come from the germline V gene.

The chain employs TRBV7-2 and TRBJ1-1; no clear D. The length of the CDR3 is 13 residues. Between the trimmed V and J ends, which lost 3 bases and 3 bases, there was a span of 8 bases. The germline CDR1 and CDR2 sequences are SGHTA and FQGNSA. The CDR3 coding sequence is TGTGCCAGCAGCTTGCGCAGTTACACTGAAGCTTTCTTT. It is translated as CASSLRSYTEAFF.